The clone carrying this T cell receptor beta chain turned up a few times. Unique molecular identifiers were incorporated during preparation of the TCRbeta library. TCRdb processed the PCR reads anew with MiXCR; each CDR3 protein has one entry. The repertoire holds about 980,000 distinct CDR3 sequences, with less than 30% as singletons. This specimen belongs to a study of T-cell reconstitution after alpha-beta-depleted transplantation in children. Trimming cost V 0 bases and J 5 bases; bases outside gene matches: 6. CDR3 length: 15 residues. Germline V gene lookup returns CDR1 SGHTA and CDR2 FQGTGA. The V call is TRBV7-3, the J call TRBJ2-7; the match to TRBD1 covers 8 bases. The source is a boy under two years old who had a stem cell transplant for SCID, so the T cells may come from the graft donor. The sample was PBMCs, mostly from graft donor cells, taken 360 days after TCRalphabeta/CD19-depleted stem cell transplant. The CDR3 sequence is CASSLTTDRGHEQYF. The CDR3 coding sequence is TGTGCCAGCAGCTTAACGACCGACAGGGGACACGAGCAGTACTTC.